The clone carrying this TCR beta chain was seen ten or more times. The antigen is undetermined. This record comes from a study of molecular identifiers for immune sequencing clone quantification. Between about 19,000 and 1,100,000 sorted cells, with 10%, 30% or 50% RNA, yielded naive CD8 libraries. TCRdb reprocessed the PCR reads via MiXCR and lists one record per CDR3 protein. The sample records more than 550,000 distinct CDR3 sequences, approximately 24% being singletons. General observations from the study: In a background of around 1 million naive cells, spiked Jurkat TCR RNA from one cell was reportedly detectable. Underestimation of highly expanded clone sizes could arise where identical TCR molecules share a barcode. Among effectors, clones above 20 RNA copies held over 98% of molecules; among naive cells, under 1%.

CDR3 size: 14 residues. Unmatched junction bases numbered 1, after V lost 1 base and J lost 3 bases. Germline V CDR1 and CDR2: SGHTA, FQGNSA. The sample taken for sequencing was naive CD8+ T cells from blood, with Jurkat cell RNA spiked in. Subset reported: FACS-sorted CD8+CD4-CCR7+CD45RA+ naive T cells. The TCR sequence derives from a human donor in good health. Some libraries in this study had Jurkat cell RNA spiked in. The chain couples TRBV7-2 to TRBJ2-7; TRBD2 aligns across 9 bases. The CDR3 is CASSLDSGGYEQYF. DNA of the CDR3: TGTGCCAGCAGCTTAGATAGCGGGGGCTACGAGCAGTACTTC. The full variable domain, in which reference TRBV7-2 and TRBJ2-7 provide the parts outside the CDR3, is GAGVSQSPSNKVTEKGKDVELRCDPISGHTALYWYRQSLGQGLEFLIYFQGNSAPDKSGLPSDRFSAERTGGSVSTLTIQRTQQEDSAVYLCASSLDSGGYEQYFGPGTRLTVT.